What follows is one T cell receptor (beta chain) and its context. Its antigen remains unidentified. This sample was included in a study of breast tumors, draining lymph nodes, adjacent tissues. Whole-study results and caveats: Tumor T cell lymph node origin was a supported hypothesis, not proven. The data were judged consistent with most tumor T cells coming from lymph node and expanding in tumor. Tumors had less TCR diversity than lymph nodes, more than nontumor tissue.

Looked up from germline, CDR1 is DFQATT and CDR2 is SNEGSKA (reference sequence). This CDR3 is 11 amino acids long. Trimming cost V 1 base and J 3 bases, with 4 bases left between them. TCRdb re-derived calls from the multiplex PCR reads in MiXCR, one entry per CDR3 protein. The data contain tens of thousands of distinct CDR3 sequences, 57% of them singletons. Sequencing used breast tumor tissue. V is TRBV20-1 and J is TRBJ2-7; D unresolved. The clonotype was recovered from a female donor with breast cancer. Some clones in this sample may be carry-over from other donors' samples. DNA for the CDR3: TGCAGTGCTAGAGGCTTCTACGAGCAGTACTTC. Translated: CSARGFYEQYF.